This TCR beta chain was retrieved from a study of blood T cells in healthy people across ages. Study-level results: The lack of PBMC sorting stopped any conclusive naive versus antigen-experienced comparison. Across samples, TCR beta diversity tracked strongly with naive T cell percentage.

A J-beta primer mix and a sample-barcoded 5' primer were used in a second PCR of about 7 to 12 cycles. Any given sample supplied a minimum of 2.5 million CDR3-containing paired-end reads. Each CDR3 protein is one row after TCRdb ran MiXCR on the 5' RACE reads. The data hold 1 million to 1.2 million distinct CDR3 sequences, with roughly two fifths observed a single time. There are a few counts of this clonotype. As yet, its antigen is unknown. Sequences were obtained from blood. The receptor comes from a man younger than 35 in good health.

Here the CDR3 DNA reads TGCAGCGTACAAAGAACAGGGGAAGGCACAGATACGCAGTATTTT. It specifies CSVQRTGEGTDTQYF. The genes are TRBV29-1 and TRBJ2-3; 7 positions agree with TRBD1. The ends lost 6 bases at V and 1 base at J; junction bases unmatched: 10. Germline lookup yields CDR1 SQVTM and CDR2 ANQGSEA. This CDR3 comprises 15 residues.